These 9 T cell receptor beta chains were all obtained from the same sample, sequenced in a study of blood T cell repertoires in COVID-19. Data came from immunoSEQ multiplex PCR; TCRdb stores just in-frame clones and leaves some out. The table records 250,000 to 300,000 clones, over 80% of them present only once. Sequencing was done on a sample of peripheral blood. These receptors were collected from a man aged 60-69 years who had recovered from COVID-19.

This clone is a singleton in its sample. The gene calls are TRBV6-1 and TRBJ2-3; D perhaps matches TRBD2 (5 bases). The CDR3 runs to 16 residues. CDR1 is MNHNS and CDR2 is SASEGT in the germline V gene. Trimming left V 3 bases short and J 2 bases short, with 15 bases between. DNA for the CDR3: TGTGCCAGCAGTGACCCCAGGACTCAACACACAGATACGCAGTATTTT. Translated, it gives CASSDPRTQHTDTQYF.

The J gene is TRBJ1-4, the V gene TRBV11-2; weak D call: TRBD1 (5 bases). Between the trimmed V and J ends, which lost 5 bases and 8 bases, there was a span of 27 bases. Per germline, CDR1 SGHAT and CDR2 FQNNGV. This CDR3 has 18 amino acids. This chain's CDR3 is CASSLQPVMGLGGEKLFF. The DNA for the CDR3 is TGTGCCAGCAGCCTCCAACCGGTTATGGGGCTGGGAGGGGAAAAACTGTTTTTT.

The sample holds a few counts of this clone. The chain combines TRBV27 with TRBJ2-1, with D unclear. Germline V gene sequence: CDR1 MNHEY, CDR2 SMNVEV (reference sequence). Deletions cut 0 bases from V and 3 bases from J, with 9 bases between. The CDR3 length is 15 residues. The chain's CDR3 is CASSLSLQIYNEQFF. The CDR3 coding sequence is TGTGCCAGCAGTTTATCGTTACAGATCTACAATGAGCAGTTCTTC.

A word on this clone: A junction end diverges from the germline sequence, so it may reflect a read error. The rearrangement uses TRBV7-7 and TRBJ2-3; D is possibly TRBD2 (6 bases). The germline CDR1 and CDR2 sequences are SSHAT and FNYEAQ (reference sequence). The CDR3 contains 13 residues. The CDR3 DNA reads TGTGCTAGCAGCTTAGCGGACGGGAATACGCAGTATTTT. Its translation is CASSLADGNTQYF.

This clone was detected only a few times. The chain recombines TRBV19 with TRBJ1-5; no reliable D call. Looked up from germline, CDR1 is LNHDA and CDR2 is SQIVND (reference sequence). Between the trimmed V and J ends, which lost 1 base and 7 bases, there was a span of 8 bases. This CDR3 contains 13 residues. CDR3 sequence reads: CASSIGIRQPQHF. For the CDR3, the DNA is TGTGCCAGTAGTATAGGAATCAGGCAGCCCCAGCATTTT.

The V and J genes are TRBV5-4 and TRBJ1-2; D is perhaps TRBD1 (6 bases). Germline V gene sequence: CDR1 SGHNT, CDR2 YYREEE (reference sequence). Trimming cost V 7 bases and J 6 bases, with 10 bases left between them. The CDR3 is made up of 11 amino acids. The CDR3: CASVQGDGYTF. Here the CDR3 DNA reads TGTGCCAGCGTACAGGGAGATGGCTACACCTTC.

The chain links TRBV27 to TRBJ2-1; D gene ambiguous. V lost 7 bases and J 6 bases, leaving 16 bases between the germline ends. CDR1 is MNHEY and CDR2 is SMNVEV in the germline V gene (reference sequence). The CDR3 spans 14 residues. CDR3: CASTPRRSTNEQFF. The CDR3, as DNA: TGTGCCAGCACCCCTCGGCGGAGTACCAATGAGCAGTTCTTC.

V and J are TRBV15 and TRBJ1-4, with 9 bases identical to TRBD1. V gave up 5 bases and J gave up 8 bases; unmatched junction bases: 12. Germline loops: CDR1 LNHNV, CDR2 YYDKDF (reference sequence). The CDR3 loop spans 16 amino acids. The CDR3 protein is CATSDRDRDQGEKLFF. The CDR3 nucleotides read TGTGCCACCAGCGACCGGGACAGGGACCAGGGAGAAAAACTGTTTTTT.

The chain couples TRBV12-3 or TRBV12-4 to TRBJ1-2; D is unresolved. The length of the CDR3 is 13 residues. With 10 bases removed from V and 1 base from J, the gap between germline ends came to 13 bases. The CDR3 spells CATRSGFNYGYTF. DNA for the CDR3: TGTGCCACCCGTTCGGGATTTAACTATGGCTACACCTTC.